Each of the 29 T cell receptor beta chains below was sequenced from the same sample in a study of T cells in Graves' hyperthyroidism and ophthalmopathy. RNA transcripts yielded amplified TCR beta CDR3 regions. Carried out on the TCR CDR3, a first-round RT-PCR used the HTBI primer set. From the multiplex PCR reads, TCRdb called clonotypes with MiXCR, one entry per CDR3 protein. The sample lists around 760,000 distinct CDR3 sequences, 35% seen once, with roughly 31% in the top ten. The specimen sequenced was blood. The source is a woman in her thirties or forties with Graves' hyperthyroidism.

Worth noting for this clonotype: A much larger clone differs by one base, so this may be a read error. The CDR3 bases are TGTGCCAGCAGGGTTAGCGGTGGAGGGACCCAGTACTTC. Its protein is CASRVSGGGTQYF. The chain carries TRBV2 and TRBJ2-5, with D perhaps TRBD2 (6 bases). This CDR3 has 13 residues. The germline V gene has CDR1 SNHLY and CDR2 FYNNEI. The germline V and J ends were trimmed by 6 bases and 7 bases, with 15 bases remaining between them.

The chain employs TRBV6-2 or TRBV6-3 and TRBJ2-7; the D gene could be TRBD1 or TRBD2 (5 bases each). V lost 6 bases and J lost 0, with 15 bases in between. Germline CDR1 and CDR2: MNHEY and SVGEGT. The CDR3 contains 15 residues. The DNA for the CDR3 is TGTGCCAGCAGACGTACCGGGACCCGCTCCTACGAGCAGTACTTC. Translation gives CASRRTGTRSYEQYF.

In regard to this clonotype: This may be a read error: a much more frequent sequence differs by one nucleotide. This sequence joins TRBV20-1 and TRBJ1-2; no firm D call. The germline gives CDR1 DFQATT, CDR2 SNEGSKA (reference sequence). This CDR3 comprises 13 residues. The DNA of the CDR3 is TGCAGTGCTAGTCCCCGGCTTAACTATGGCTGCACCTTC. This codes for CSASPRLNYGCTF.

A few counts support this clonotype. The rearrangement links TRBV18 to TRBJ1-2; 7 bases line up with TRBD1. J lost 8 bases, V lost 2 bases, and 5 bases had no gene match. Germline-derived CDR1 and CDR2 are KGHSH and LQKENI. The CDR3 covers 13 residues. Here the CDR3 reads CASSPTGEPGYTF. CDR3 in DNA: TGTGCCAGCTCACCAACAGGGGAGCCCGGCTACACCTTC.

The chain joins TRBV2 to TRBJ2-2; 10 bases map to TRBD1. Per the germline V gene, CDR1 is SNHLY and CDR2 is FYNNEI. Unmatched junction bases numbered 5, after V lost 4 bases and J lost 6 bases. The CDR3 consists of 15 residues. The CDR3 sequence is CASSGGQGVSGELFF. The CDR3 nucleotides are TGTGCCAGCAGTGGAGGACAGGGGGTTTCCGGGGAGCTGTTTTTT.

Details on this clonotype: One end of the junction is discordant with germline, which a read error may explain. The CDR3, as DNA: TGTGCCAGCAGCCGTAGCGGGAGGGCGGAAGAGGCCCAGTACTTC. Translating it yields CASSRSGRAEEAQYF. The chain joins TRBV6-5 to TRBJ2-5; 11 nucleotides agree with TRBD2. Germline values: CDR1 MNHEY, CDR2 SVGAGI. The CDR3 loop spans 15 amino acids.

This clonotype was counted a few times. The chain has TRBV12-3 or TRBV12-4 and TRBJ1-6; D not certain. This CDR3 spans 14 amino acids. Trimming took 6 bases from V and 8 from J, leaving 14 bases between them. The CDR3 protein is CASSRGGWDSPLHF. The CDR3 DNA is TGTGCCAGCAGCCGGGGAGGGTGGGATTCACCCCTCCACTTT.

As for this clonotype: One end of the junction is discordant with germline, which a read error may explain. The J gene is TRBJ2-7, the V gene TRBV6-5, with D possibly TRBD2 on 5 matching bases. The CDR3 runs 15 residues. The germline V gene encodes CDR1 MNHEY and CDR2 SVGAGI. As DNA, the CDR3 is TGTGCCATCAGTTACTCGATCGGGGAAACCTACGAGCAGTACTTC. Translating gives CAISYSIGETYEQYF.

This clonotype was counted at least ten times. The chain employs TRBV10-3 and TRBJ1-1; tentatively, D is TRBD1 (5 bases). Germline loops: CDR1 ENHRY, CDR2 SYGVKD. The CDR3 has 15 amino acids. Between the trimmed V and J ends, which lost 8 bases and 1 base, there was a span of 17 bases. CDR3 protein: CAIRDLIGANTEAFF. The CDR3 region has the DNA TGTGCCATCCGGGACCTCATCGGGGCGAACACTGAAGCTTTCTTT.

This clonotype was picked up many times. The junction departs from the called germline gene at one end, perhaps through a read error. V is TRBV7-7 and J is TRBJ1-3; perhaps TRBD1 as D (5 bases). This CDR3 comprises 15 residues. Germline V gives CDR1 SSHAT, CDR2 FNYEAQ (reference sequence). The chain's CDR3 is CASSREEGAGNTIYF. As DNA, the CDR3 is TGTGCTAGCAGCCGTGAAGAAGGGGCTGGAAACACCATATATTTT. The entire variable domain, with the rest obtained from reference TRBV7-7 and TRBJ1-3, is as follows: GAGVSQSPRYKVTKRGQDVTLRCDPISSHATLYWYQQALGQGPEFLTYFNYEAQPDKSGLPSDRFSAERPEGSISTLTIQRTEQRDSAMYRCASSREEGAGNTIYFGEGSWLTVV.

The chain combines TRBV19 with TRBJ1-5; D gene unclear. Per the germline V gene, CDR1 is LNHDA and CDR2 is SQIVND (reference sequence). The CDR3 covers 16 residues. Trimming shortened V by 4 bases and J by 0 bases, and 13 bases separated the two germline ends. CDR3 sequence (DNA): TGTGCCAGTAGTAATCTTCAGACCCGTAGCAATCAGCCCCAGCATTTT. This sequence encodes CASSNLQTRSNQPQHF.

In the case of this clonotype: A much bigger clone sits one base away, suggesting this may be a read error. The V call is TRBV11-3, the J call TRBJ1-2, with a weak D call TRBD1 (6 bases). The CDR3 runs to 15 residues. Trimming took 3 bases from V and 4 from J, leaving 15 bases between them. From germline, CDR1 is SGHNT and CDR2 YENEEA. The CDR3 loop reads CASSLGGAYPYGYTF. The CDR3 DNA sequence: TGTGCCAGCAGCTTGGGGGGCGCGTATCCCTATGGCTACACCTTC.

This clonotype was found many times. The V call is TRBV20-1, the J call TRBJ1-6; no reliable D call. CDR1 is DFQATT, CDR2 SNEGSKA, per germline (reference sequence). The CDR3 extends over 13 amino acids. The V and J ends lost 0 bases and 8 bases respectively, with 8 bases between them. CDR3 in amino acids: CSARDRGDSPLHF. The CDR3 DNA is TGCAGTGCTAGAGATCGGGGAGATTCACCCCTCCACTTT.

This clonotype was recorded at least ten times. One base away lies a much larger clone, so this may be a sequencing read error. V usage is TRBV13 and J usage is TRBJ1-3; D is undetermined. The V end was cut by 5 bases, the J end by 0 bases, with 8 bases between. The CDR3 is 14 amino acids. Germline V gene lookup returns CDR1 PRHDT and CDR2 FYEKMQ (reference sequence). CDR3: CASSPPDSGNTIYF. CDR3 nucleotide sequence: TGTGCCAGCAGCCCCCCCGACTCTGGAAACACCATATATTTT.

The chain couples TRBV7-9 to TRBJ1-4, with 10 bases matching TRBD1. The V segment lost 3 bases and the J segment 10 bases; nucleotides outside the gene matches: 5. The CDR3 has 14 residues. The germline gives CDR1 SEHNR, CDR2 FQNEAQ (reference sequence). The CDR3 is CASSLGTGEGKLFF. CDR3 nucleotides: TGTGCCAGCAGCTTGGGGACAGGGGAGGGAAAACTGTTTTTT.

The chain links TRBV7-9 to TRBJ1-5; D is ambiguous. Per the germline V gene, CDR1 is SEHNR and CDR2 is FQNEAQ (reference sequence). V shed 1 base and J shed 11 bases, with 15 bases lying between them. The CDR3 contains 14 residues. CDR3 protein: CASSLGGIGETQHF. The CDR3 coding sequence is TGTGCCAGCAGCTTAGGCGGGATCGGGGAGACCCAGCATTTT.

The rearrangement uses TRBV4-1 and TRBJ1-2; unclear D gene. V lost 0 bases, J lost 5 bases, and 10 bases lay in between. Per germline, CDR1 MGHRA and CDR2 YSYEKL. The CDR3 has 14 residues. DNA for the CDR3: TGCGCCAGCAGCCAAGAAAGTAACCCTTATGGCTACACCTTC. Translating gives CASSQESNPYGYTF.

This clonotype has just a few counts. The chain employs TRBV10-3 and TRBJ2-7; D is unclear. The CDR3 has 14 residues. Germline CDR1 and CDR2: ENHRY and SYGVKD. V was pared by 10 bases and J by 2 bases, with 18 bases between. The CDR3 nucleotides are TGTGCCAGCATCCGTAAGCCGGAGACCTACGAGCAGTACTTC. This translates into CASIRKPETYEQYF.

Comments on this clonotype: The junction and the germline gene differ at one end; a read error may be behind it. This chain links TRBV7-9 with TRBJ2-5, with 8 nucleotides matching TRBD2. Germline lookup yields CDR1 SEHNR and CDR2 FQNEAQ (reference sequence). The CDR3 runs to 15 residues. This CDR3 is CASSQTAGAQETQYF. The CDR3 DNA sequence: TGCGCCAGCAGCCAAACAGCGGGAGCACAAGAGACCCAGTACTTC.

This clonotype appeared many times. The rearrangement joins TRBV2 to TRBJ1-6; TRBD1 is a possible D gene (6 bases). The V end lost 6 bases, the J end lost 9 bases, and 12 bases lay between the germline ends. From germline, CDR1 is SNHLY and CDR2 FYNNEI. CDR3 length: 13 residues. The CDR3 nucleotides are TGTGCCAGCAGCCGGGACACGATTTCACCCCTCCACTTT. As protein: CASSRDTISPLHF.

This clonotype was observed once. CDR3 in amino acids: CASSYAGASNQPQHF. In DNA form, the CDR3 reads TGTGCCAGCAGTTACGCCGGGGCCAGCAATCAGCCCCAGCATTTT. The rearrangement joins TRBV6-5 to TRBJ1-5; TRBD1 might be the D (5 bases). The V and J ends lost 2 bases and 1 base respectively, with 9 bases between them. The CDR3 is 15 amino acids. Germline V lookup: CDR1 MNHEY, CDR2 SVGAGI.

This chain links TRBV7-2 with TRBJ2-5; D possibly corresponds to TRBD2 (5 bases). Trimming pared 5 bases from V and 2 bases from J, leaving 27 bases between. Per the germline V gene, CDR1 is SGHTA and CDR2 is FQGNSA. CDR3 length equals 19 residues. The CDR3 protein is CASSPSRKQRMTVQETQYF. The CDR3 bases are TGTGCCAGCAGCCCGAGCCGAAAGCAGCGGATGACCGTTCAAGAGACCCAGTACTTC. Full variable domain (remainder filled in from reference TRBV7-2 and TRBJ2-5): GAGVSQSPSNKVTEKGKDVELRCDPISGHTALYWYRQSLGQGLEFLIYFQGNSAPDKSGLPSDRFSAERTGGSVSTLTIQRTQQEDSAVYLCASSPSRKQRMTVQETQYFGPGTRLLVL.

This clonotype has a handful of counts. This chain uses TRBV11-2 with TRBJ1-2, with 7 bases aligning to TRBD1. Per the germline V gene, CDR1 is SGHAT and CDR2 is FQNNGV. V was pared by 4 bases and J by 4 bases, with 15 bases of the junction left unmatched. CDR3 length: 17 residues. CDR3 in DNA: TGTGCCAGCAGCTCCCTACGAGGAGGGGGCCCCTTCTATGGCTACACCTTC. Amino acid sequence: CASSSLRGGGPFYGYTF.

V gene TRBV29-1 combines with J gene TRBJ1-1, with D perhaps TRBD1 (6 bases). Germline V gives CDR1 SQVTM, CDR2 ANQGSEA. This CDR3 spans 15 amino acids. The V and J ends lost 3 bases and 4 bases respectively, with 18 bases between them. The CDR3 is CSVEVRGRDVTEAFF. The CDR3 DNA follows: TGCAGCGTTGAGGTGCGGGGGCGCGATGTCACTGAAGCTTTCTTT.

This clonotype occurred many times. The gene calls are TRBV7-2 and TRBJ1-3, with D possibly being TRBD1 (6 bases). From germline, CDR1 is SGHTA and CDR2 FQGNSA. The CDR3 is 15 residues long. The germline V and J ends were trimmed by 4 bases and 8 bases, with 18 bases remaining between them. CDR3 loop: CASSSNPGAAHTIYF. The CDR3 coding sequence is TGTGCCAGCAGCTCCAACCCGGGGGCGGCTCACACCATATATTTT.

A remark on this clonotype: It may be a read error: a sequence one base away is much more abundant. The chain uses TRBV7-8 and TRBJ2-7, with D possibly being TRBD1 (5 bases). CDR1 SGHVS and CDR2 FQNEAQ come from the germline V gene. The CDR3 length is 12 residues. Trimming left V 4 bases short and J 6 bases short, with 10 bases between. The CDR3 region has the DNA TGTGCCAGCAGCTGGGGCTCTTCCGAGCAGTACTTC. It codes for CASSWGSSEQYF.

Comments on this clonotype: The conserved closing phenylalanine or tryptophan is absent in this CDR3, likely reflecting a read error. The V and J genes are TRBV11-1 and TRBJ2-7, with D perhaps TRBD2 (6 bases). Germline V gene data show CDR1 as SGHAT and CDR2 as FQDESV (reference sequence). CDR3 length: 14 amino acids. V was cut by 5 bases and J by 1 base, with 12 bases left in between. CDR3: CASSPWGLSYEQYS. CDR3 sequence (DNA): TGTGCCAGCAGCCCCTGGGGACTGTCCTACGAGCAGTACTCC.

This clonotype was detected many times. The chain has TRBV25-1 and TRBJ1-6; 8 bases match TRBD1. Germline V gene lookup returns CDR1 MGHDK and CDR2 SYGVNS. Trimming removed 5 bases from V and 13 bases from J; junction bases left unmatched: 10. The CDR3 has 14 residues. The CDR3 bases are TGTGCCAGCAGTCCCTGGACAGGGACTACCCCCCTCCACTTT. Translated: CASSPWTGTTPLHF.

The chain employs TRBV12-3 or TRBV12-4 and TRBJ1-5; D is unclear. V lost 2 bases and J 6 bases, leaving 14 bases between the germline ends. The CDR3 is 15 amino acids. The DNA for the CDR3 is TGTGCCAGCAGTTTAACGGACGTTTGGGGTCAGCCCCAGCATTTT. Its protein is CASSLTDVWGQPQHF.